The present TCR beta chain was sequenced within a study of blood T cells in healthy people across ages. Germline V gene lookup returns CDR1 MGHRA and CDR2 YSYEKL. V lost 0 bases and J 4 bases, leaving 13 bases between the germline ends. CDR3 length equals 15 residues. A second PCR, run for roughly 7 to 11 cycles, used a sample-barcoded 5' primer plus a J-beta primer mix. The template-switch adaptor was a 5' adaptor with 12 random nucleotides. It tagged each cDNA molecule. TCRdb processed the 5' RACE reads anew with MiXCR; each CDR3 protein has one entry. The sample gives about 1.4 million distinct CDR3 sequences, approximately 59% of which show up once; 6.5% to 8% is in the top ten. Sample donors were healthy Caucasian individuals that came from Russia, aged roughly 6 to 95.

The chain links TRBV4-1 to TRBJ2-7; TRBD1 might be the D (6 bases). This sequence was found in a man aged 18 to 35 in good health. The sequencing sample was made of blood. CDR3 loop: CASSQDPRGGYEQYF. The CDR3 DNA follows: TGCGCCAGCAGCCAAGATCCCAGGGGCGGATACGAGCAGTACTTC.